What follows describes a single TCR beta chain. What it binds is unknown. Based on clinical symptoms, serum thyroxine and TRAb, thyroid ultrasound and orbital computed tomography, diagnoses were reached. The CDR3 is made up of 14 amino acids. V was clipped by 3 bases and J by 3 bases, with 12 bases between them. CDR1 is LNHDA, CDR2 SQIVND, per germline (reference sequence). This sample is drawn from a study of T cells in Graves' hyperthyroidism and ophthalmopathy. Study-wide results and caveats: Most thyroid clonotypes that were expanded above 0.001 also turned up in blood. Prediction of ophthalmopathy progression came a median around 6.1 months pre-onset. A 13 V-J model separated ophthalmopathy from stable hyperthyroidism.

There were TCR beta CDR3 regions amplified from RNA transcripts. The HTBI set primed first-round TCR CDR3 RT-PCR. From the multiplex PCR reads, TCRdb called clonotypes with MiXCR, one entry per CDR3 protein. The table records approximately 510,000 distinct CDR3 sequences, 46% of them present only once. Sequenced: peripheral blood or thyroid tissue (not recorded which). The V and J genes are TRBV19 and TRBJ2-7, with no clear D. This sequence was found in an adult woman with Graves' disease, either hyperthyroidism or ophthalmopathy (not recorded which). CDR3 amino acids: CASSIKLTGYEQYF. The CDR3 DNA follows: TGTGCCAGTAGTATTAAGCTGACTGGCTACGAGCAGTACTTC.